Sequencing of this T cell receptor beta chain was carried out in a study of technical replicates of blood from a handful of donors. This clone was counted once. Repertoires were generated with immunoSEQ multiplex PCR, while TCRdb's copy carries only in-frame clones and drops some. The sample lists approximately 88,000 clones, 90% to 97% occurring once. The receptor was isolated from a human donor in good health. The sample comprised T cells isolated from PBMCs.

The chain's CDR3 is CASSFEATGELFF. The DNA of the CDR3 is TGTGCCAGCAGTTTCGAAGCGACCGGGGAGCTGTTTTTT. The chain combines TRBV27 with TRBJ2-2; D not certain. Germline V CDR1 and CDR2: MNHEY, SMNVEV (reference sequence). Trimming removed 3 bases at V and 5 bases at J, with 7 bases between. The CDR3 totals 13 residues.